This T cell receptor beta chain was observed in a study of tissue T cells after allogeneic stem cell transplantation. Across the study: Patients with graft-versus-host disease had grafts: several unmodified, three CD34-selected and T-cell-depleted.

Generated by immunoSEQ multiplex PCR, the TCRdb table keeps only in-frame clones and is missing some. The top ten clones hold 3% to 4% of a sample with 25,000 to 30,000 clones, 65% to 90% of them seen once. CDR1 is SGHNT, CDR2 YYREEE, per germline (reference sequence). CDR3 size: 14 residues. With 5 bases removed from V and 9 bases from J, the gap between germline ends came to 18 bases. A note on this clone: As yet, its antigen is unknown.

Study-wide results and caveats: Alloreactivity or antigen specificity of tissue TCRs was not determined; some clones might be host cells. Tissue-detected TCR repertoire was only partly captured by blood and spleen T cells.

This sample comprised blood, obtained before transplantation. This chain uses TRBV5-4 with TRBJ2-4; D perhaps matches TRBD1 (5 bases). The origin of this receptor is a woman aged 18-50 years who later had graft-versus-host disease after an allogeneic stem cell transplant. CDR3 amino acids: CASSPDPTVGIQYF. For the CDR3, the DNA is TGTGCCAGCAGTCCCGACCCGACAGTCGGCATTCAGTACTTC.